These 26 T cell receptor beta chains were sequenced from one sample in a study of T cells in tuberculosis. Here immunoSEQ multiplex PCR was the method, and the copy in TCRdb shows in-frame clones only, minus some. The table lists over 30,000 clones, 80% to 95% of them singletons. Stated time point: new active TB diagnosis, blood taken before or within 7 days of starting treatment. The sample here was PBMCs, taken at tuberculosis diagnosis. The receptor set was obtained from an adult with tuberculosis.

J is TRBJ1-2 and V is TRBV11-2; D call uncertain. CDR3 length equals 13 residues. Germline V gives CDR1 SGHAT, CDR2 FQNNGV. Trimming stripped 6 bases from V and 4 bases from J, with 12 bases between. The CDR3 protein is CASRAGVPYGYTF. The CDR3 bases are TGTGCCAGCAGGGCCGGGGTCCCCTATGGCTACACCTTC. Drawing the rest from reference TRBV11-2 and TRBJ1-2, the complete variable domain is EAGVAQSPRYKIIEKRQSVAFWCNPISGHATLYWYQQILGQGPKLLIQFQNNGVVDDSQLPKDRFSAERLKGVDSTLKIQPAKLEDSAVYLCASRAGVPYGYTFGSGTRLTVV.

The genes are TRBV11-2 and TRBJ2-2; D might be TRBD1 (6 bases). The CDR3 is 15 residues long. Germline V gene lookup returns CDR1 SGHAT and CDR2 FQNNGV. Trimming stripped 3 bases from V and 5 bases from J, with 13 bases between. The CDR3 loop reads CASSFIGGGTGELFF. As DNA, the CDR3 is TGTGCCAGCAGCTTTATTGGGGGCGGAACCGGGGAGCTGTTTTTT.

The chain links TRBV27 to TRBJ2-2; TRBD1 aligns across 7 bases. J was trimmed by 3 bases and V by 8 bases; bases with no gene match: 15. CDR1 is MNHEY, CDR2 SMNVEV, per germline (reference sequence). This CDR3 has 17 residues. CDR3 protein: CASLLHRDSLHTGELFF. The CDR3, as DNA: TGTGCCAGCTTACTTCACCGGGACAGCCTACACACCGGGGAGCTGTTTTTT.

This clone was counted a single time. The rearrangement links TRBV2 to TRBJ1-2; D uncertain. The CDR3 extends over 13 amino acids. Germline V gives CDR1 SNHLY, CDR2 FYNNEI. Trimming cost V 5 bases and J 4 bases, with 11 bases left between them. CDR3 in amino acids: CASSMLGSYGYTF. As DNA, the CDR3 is TGTGCCAGCAGTATGCTCGGTTCCTATGGCTACACCTTC.

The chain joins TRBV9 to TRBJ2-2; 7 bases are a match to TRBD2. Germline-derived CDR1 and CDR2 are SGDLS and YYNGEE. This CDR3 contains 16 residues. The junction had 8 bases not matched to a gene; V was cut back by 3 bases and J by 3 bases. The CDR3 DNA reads TGTGCCAGCAGCGCCCCCGGGGCGGGGGACACCGGGGAGCTGTTTTTT. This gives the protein CASSAPGAGDTGELFF.

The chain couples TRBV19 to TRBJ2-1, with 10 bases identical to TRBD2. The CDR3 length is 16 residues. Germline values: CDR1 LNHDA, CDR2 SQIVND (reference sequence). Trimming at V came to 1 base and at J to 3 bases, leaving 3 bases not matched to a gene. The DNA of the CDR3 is TGTGCCAGTAGTATAGGTGCTAGCGGGGGCTACAATGAGCAGTTCTTC. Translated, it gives CASSIGASGGYNEQFF.

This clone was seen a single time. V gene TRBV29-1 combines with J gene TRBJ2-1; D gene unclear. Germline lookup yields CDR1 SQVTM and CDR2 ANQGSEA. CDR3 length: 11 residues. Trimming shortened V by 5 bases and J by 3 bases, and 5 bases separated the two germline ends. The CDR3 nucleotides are TGCAGCGTTTTCAACTACAATGAGCAGTTCTTC. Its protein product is CSVFNYNEQFF.

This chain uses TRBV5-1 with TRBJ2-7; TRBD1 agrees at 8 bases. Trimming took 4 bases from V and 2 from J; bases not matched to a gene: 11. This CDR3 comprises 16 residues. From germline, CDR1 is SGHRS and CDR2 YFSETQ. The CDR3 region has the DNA TGCGCCAGCAGCCAGGAGCCTCAGGGGGCCACCTACGAGCAGTACTTC. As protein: CASSQEPQGATYEQYF.

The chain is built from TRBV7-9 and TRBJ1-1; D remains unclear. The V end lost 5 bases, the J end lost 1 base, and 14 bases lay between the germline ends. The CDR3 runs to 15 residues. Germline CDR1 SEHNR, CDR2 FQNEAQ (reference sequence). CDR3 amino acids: CASSPRSQKNTEAFF. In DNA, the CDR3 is TGTGCCAGCAGCCCCCGATCGCAGAAGAACACTGAAGCTTTCTTT.

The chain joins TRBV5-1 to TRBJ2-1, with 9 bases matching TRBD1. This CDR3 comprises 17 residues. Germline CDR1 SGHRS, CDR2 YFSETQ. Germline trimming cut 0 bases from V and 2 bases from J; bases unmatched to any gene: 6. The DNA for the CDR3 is TGCGCCAGCAGCTTGGGGGGCGGGACAGGGACCTACAATGAGCAGTTCTTC. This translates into CASSLGGGTGTYNEQFF.

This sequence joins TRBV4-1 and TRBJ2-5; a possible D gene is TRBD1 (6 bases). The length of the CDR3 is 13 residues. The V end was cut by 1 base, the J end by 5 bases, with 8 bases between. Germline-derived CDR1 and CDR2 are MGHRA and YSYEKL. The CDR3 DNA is TGCGCCAGCAGCCAAGGACAGGAGGAGACCCAGTACTTC. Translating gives CASSQGQEETQYF.

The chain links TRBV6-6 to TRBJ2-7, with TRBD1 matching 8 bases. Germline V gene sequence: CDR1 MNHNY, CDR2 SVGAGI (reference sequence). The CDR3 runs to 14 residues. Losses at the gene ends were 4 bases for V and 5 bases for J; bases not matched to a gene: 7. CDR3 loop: CASSSSGQGNEQYF. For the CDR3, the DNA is TGTGCCAGCAGTTCCTCCGGACAGGGTAACGAGCAGTACTTC.

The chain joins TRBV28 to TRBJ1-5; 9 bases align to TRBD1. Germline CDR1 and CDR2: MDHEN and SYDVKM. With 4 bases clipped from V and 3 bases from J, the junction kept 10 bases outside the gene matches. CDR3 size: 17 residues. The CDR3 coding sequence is TGTGCCAGCAGTTCCCCCCGAGACAGGGGGGTCAATCAGCCCCAGCATTTT. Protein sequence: CASSSPRDRGVNQPQHF.

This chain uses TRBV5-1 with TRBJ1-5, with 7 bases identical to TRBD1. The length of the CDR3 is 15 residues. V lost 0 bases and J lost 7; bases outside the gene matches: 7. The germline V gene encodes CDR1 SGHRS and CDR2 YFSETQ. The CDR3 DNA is TGCGCCAGCAGCTTGGGTACAGGGGCCTTACAGCCCCAGCATTTT. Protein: CASSLGTGALQPQHF. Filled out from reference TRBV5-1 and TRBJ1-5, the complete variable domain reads KAGVTQTPRYLIKTRGQQVTLSCSPISGHRSVSWYQQTPGQGLQFLFEYFSETQRNKGNFPGRFSGRQFSNSRSEMNVSTLELGDSALYLCASSLGTGALQPQHFGDGTRLSIL.

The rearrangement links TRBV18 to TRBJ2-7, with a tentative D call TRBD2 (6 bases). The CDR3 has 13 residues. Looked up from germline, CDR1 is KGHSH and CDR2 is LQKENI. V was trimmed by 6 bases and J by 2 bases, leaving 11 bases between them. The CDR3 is CASSYGTAYEQYF. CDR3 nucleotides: TGTGCCAGCTCGTACGGGACTGCCTACGAGCAGTACTTC.

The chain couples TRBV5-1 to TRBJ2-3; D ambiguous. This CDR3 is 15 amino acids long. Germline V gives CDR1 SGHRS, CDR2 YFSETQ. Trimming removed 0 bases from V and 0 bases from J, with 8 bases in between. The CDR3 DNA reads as TGCGCCAGCAGCTTGGTAGCTCCTAGCACAGATACGCAGTATTTT. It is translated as CASSLVAPSTDTQYF.

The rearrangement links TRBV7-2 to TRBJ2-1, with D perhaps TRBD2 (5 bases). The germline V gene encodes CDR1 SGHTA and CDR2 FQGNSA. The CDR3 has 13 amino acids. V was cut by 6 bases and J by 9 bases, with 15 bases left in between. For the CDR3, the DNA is TGTGCCAGCAGTTCAGCGGACGAGATTGAGCAGTTCTTC. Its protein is CASSSADEIEQFF.

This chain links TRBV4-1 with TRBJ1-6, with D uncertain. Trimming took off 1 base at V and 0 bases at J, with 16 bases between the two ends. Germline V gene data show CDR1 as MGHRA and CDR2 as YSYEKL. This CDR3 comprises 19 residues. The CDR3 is CASSQGREQGSSYNSPLHF. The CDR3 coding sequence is TGCGCCAGCAGCCAAGGAAGGGAGCAAGGGAGCTCCTATAATTCACCCCTCCACTTT.

DNA of the CDR3: TGTGCCAGCGAGACGGAACAGGGCCATGAGCAGTTCTTC. It codes for CASETEQGHEQFF. This chain links TRBV19 with TRBJ2-1; a possible D gene is TRBD1 (6 bases). Per the germline V gene, CDR1 is LNHDA and CDR2 is SQIVND (reference sequence). CDR3 length equals 13 residues. V lost 9 bases and J lost 8, with 17 bases in between.

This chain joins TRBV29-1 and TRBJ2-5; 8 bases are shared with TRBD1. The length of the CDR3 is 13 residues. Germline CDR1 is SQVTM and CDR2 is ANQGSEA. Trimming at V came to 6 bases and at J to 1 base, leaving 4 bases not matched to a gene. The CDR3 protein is CSVFGQGQETQYF. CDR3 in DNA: TGCAGCGTATTCGGACAGGGCCAAGAGACCCAGTACTTC.

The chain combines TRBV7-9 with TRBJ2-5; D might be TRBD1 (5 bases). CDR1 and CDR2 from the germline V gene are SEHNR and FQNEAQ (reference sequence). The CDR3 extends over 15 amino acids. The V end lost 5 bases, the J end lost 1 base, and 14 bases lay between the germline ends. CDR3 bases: TGTGCCAGCAGCCCCTGGGGCAGGAGCCAAGAGACCCAGTACTTC. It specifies CASSPWGRSQETQYF.

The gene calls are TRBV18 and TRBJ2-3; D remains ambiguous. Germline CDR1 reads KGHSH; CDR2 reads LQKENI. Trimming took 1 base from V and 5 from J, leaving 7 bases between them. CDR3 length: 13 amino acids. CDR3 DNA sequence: TGTGCCAGCTCACCACAGAGTCAAGATACGCAGTATTTT. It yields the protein CASSPQSQDTQYF.

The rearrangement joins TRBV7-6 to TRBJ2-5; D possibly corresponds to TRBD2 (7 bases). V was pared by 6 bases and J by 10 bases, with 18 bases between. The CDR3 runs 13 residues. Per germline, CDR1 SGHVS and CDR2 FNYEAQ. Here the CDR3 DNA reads TGTGCCAGCAGTCCCGTGGGCGGGGGACACCAGTACTTC. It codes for CASSPVGGGHQYF.

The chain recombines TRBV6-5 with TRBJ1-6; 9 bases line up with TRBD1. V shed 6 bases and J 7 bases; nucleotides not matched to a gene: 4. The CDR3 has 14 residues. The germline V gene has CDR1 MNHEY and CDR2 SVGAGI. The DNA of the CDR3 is TGTGCCAGCAGGCGGGGACAGGGAAATTCACCCCTCCACTTT. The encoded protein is CASRRGQGNSPLHF.

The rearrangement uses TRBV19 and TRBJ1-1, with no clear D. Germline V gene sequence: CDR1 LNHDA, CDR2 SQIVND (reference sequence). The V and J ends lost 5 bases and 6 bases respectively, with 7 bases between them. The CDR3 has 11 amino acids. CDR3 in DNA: TGTGCCAGTAGTGCAGGTCCTGAAGCTTTCTTT. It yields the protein CASSAGPEAFF.

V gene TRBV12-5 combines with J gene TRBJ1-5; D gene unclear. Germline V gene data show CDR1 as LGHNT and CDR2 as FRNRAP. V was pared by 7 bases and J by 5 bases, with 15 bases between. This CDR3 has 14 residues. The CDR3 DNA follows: TGTGCTAGTGCCATCCGACTGTCGGATCAGCCCCAGCATTTT. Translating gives CASAIRLSDQPQHF.